The following is a T cell receptor beta chain sequence with its context. Antigen: not known. The data were taken from a study of T cell responses to AZD1222 COVID-19 vaccine. Whole-study findings and limits: At study baseline, merely six AZD1222 recipients were seropositive. When two AZD1222 doses had been given, Spike-specific TCR breadth and depth rose. Repertoires were sampled only after the peak T cell response. The donor group comprised mostly white British people and more females; the analysis possibly underestimated clonal diversity.

The protocol was immunoSEQ multiplex PCR, while the TCRdb copy is restricted to in-frame clones and leaves out a portion. The sample includes around 100,000 clones, 86% of them seen just once. The receptor's source is an adult who received the MenACWY meningococcal vaccine as a control. The sample was peripheral blood, taken 28 days after the second dose of the MenACWY control vaccine.

The CDR3 spells CASSFPQYSYEQYF. The CDR3, as DNA: TGTGCCAGCAGCTTTCCACAGTATTCCTACGAGCAGTACTTC. This chain links TRBV5-6 with TRBJ2-7; D unclear. The germline gives CDR1 SGHDT, CDR2 YYEEEE. The CDR3 has 14 residues. V shed 2 bases and J shed 1 base, with 10 bases lying between them.